One sample yielded the 26 T cell receptor beta chains listed below, sequenced in a study of control samples from healthy donors and cancer patients. Data came from immunoSEQ multiplex PCR; TCRdb stores just in-frame clones and leaves some out. The sample lists fewer than 300,000 clones, approximately 80% occurring once. Specimen: PBMCs. The receptors derive from a woman aged 60-70 years with lung cancer.

V is TRBV5-1 and J is TRBJ1-1, with D possibly TRBD1 on 6 matching bases. The CDR3 spans 16 residues. V lost 4 bases and J lost 0, with 16 bases in between. CDR1 and CDR2 (germline): SGHRS, YFSETQ. CDR3 residues: CASSLPLDSMNTEAFF. As DNA, the CDR3 is TGCGCCAGCAGCCTCCCGTTGGACAGCATGAACACTGAAGCTTTCTTT.

This clone was detected only a few times. The chain uses TRBV3-1 (or the pseudogene TRBV3-2) and TRBJ1-3; D gene unclear. The CDR3 runs to 14 residues. V was pared by 1 base and J by 2 bases, with 6 bases between. Germline V gene sequence: CDR1 LGHDT, CDR2 YNNKEL (reference sequence). The CDR3 DNA reads as TGTGCCAGCAGCCAAGCCGCTGCTGGAAACACCATATATTTT. Protein: CASSQAAAGNTIYF.

The J gene is TRBJ2-1, the V gene TRBV5-1; TRBD2 agrees at 7 bases. The CDR3 is 14 amino acids. V lost 4 bases, J lost 7 bases, and 8 bases stayed unmatched. Germline V gene data show CDR1 as SGHRS and CDR2 as YFSETQ. This CDR3 is CASSLKTGGNEQFF. The CDR3 DNA is TGCGCCAGCAGCCTCAAAACGGGGGGAAATGAGCAGTTCTTC.

The chain is built from TRBV6-5 and TRBJ2-7; possibly TRBD1 for D (6 bases). Germline V gene lookup returns CDR1 MNHEY and CDR2 SVGAGI. The CDR3 is 13 residues long. V lost 6 bases and J 1 base, leaving 10 bases between the germline ends. The CDR3 sequence: CASSNRDSYEQYF. The DNA of the CDR3 is TGTGCCAGCAGCAACAGGGATTCCTACGAGCAGTACTTC.

The chain is built from TRBV9 and TRBJ2-1, with 13 bases identical to TRBD2. The CDR3 is 18 residues long. From germline, CDR1 is SGDLS and CDR2 YYNGEE. The junction had 13 bases not matched to a gene; V was cut back by 3 bases and J by 7 bases. The CDR3, as DNA: TGTGCCAGCAGCGGTCAACTAGCGGGAGGGCCGTTGGGGAATGAGCAGTTCTTC. Residues: CASSGQLAGGPLGNEQFF. Using reference TRBV9 and TRBJ2-1 for the parts outside the CDR3, the full variable domain is DSGVTQTPKHLITATGQRVTLRCSPRSGDLSVYWYQQSLDQGLQFLIQYYNGEERAKGNILERFSAQQFPDLHSELNLSSLELGDSALYFCASSGQLAGGPLGNEQFFGPGTRLTVL.

The table lists this clone with a count of one. The chain recombines TRBV5-4 with TRBJ2-5; D may be TRBD2 (7 bases). Trimming removed 4 bases from V and 5 bases from J, with 15 bases in between. Germline V gene sequence: CDR1 SGHNT, CDR2 YYREEE (reference sequence). The CDR3 length is 14 residues. The CDR3, as DNA: TGTGCCAGCAGCCGGGGGGATGGGGGCGAGACCCAGTACTTC. Amino acids: CASSRGDGGETQYF. Based on the CDR3 plus reference TRBV5-4 and TRBJ2-5, the full variable domain is ETGVTQSPTHLIKTRGQQVTLRCSSQSGHNTVSWYQQALGQGPQFIFQYYREEENGRGNFPPRFSGLQFPNYSSELNVNALELDDSALYLCASSRGDGGETQYFGPGTRLLVL.

The chain uses TRBV6-6 and TRBJ1-2; D not certain. Germline-derived CDR1 and CDR2 are MNHNY and SVGAGI (reference sequence). The CDR3 is 15 amino acids. The germline V and J ends were trimmed by 2 bases and 6 bases, with 16 bases remaining between them. Written as DNA, the CDR3 is TGTGCCAGCAGTTACCGGGAACCGGCCCTAAATGGCTACACCTTC. Translation gives CASSYREPALNGYTF.

The chain recombines TRBV7-8 with TRBJ1-1, with no clear D. With 1 base removed from V and 4 bases from J, the gap between germline ends came to 7 bases. Germline lookup yields CDR1 SGHVS and CDR2 FQNEAQ. The CDR3 sequence is 13 residues long. CDR3 residues: CASSLEGSTEAFF. CDR3 nucleotides: TGTGCCAGCAGCTTAGAGGGTAGCACTGAAGCTTTCTTT.

This chain's CDR3 is CASSLNREVNQPQHF. The CDR3 DNA follows: TGTGCCAGCAGTTTAAACAGGGAAGTCAATCAGCCCCAGCATTTT. This rearrangement joins TRBV27 to TRBJ1-5; D might be TRBD1 (6 bases). Trimming removed 2 bases at V and 3 bases at J, with 11 bases between. Germline V gene lookup returns CDR1 MNHEY and CDR2 SMNVEV (reference sequence). The CDR3 is made up of 15 amino acids.

The chain couples TRBV7-9 to TRBJ2-3; perhaps TRBD2 as D (6 bases). The CDR3 is 17 amino acids. Per the germline V gene, CDR1 is SEHNR and CDR2 is FQNEAQ (reference sequence). The V end lost 5 bases, the J end lost 6 bases, and 24 bases lay between the germline ends. The DNA of the CDR3 is TGTGCCAGCAGCATCACCGGGACTGCGTCCATGATGGATACGCAGTATTTT. Translated: CASSITGTASMMDTQYF.

This rearrangement joins TRBV6-1 to TRBJ2-7; D remains ambiguous. The V end lost 3 bases, the J end lost 3 bases, and 12 bases lay between the germline ends. The CDR3 covers 14 residues. Germline V gene data show CDR1 as MNHNS and CDR2 as SASEGT. The CDR3 region is CASSDISGNYEQYF. CDR3 DNA sequence: TGTGCCAGCAGTGACATCTCCGGAAACTACGAGCAGTACTTC.

Here the CDR3 reads CASSRGSGALVYNEQFF. CDR3 DNA sequence: TGCGCCAGCAGTCGCGGTAGCGGGGCGCTAGTCTACAATGAGCAGTTCTTC. The chain joins TRBV10-2 to TRBJ2-1; 8 bases are shared with TRBD2. The CDR3 contains 17 residues. Germline V gene sequence: CDR1 WSHSY, CDR2 SAAADI. Trimming cost V 5 bases and J 3 bases; bases outside gene matches: 12.

The chain links TRBV3-1 (or the pseudogene TRBV3-2) to TRBJ2-3, with TRBD1 identical over 12 bases. V shed 4 bases and J 4 bases; nucleotides not matched to a gene: 6. Germline V gene lookup returns CDR1 LGHDT and CDR2 YNNKEL (reference sequence). This CDR3 region has 16 residues. The CDR3 loop reads CASSLTGTGGPDTQYF. For the CDR3, the DNA is TGTGCCAGCAGCCTCACCGGGACAGGGGGCCCAGATACGCAGTATTTT.

V gene TRBV16 combines with J gene TRBJ1-3; D gene unclear. The germline gives CDR1 KGHSY, CDR2 FQNENV. V dropped 10 bases and J dropped 4 bases, with 8 bases sitting between them. The CDR3 contains 11 residues. CDR3 sequence: CATRRGNTIYF. The CDR3 DNA sequence: TGTGCCACCAGACGCGGAAACACCATATATTTT.

CDR3 region: CASSLVPQAEGAFF. The CDR3, as DNA: TGTGCCAGCAGCTTGGTTCCCCAGGCAGAAGGAGCTTTCTTT. The chain links TRBV5-5 to TRBJ1-1; D not resolved. This CDR3 contains 14 residues. Germline lookup yields CDR1 SGHKS and CDR2 YYEKEE (reference sequence). The germline V and J ends were trimmed by 0 bases and 10 bases, with 16 bases remaining between them.

The chain uses TRBV27 and TRBJ2-3; no firm D call. CDR1 and CDR2 (germline): MNHEY, SMNVEV (reference sequence). This CDR3 is 13 amino acids long. Trimming pared 5 bases from V and 3 bases from J, leaving 9 bases between. In DNA form, the CDR3 reads TGTGCCAGCAGTCTTCGGCAGACAGATACGCAGTATTTT. It translates to CASSLRQTDTQYF.

This chain links TRBV4-1 with TRBJ1-1; possibly TRBD1 for D (5 bases). CDR3 length: 14 amino acids. Germline V gives CDR1 MGHRA, CDR2 YSYEKL. The germline V and J ends were trimmed by 4 bases and 3 bases, with 12 bases remaining between them. Here the CDR3 DNA reads TGCGCCAGCAGCCCCATCTTGGGGGACACTGAAGCTTTCTTT. This sequence encodes CASSPILGDTEAFF.

This chain joins TRBV6-5 and TRBJ1-5; D is uncertain. Germline CDR1 reads MNHEY; CDR2 reads SVGAGI. Trimming removed 7 bases from V and 1 base from J, with 11 bases in between. The CDR3 spans 14 residues. CDR3: CASTQWGSNQPQHF. CDR3 in DNA: TGTGCCAGCACCCAGTGGGGAAGCAATCAGCCCCAGCATTTT.

A few counts support this clone. The chain links TRBV19 to TRBJ2-7; TRBD2 aligns across 9 bases. The CDR3 runs to 14 residues. V trimming: 1 base; J trimming: 4 bases; junction bases outside the gene matches: 2. CDR1 is LNHDA, CDR2 SQIVND, per germline (reference sequence). In DNA, the CDR3 is TGTGCCAGTAGTATAGTAGCGGGAGTATACGAGCAGTACTTC. Protein: CASSIVAGVYEQYF.

The chain is built from TRBV3-1 (or the pseudogene TRBV3-2) and TRBJ1-1, with TRBD1 matching over 10 bases. Germline V gene sequence: CDR1 LGHDT, CDR2 YNNKEL (reference sequence). V trimming: 2 bases; J trimming: 11 bases; junction bases outside the gene matches: 11. The CDR3 contains 15 residues. CDR3 sequence reads: CASSQLTDRGEYAFF. CDR3 in DNA: TGTGCCAGCAGCCAACTGACGGACAGGGGGGAGTATGCTTTCTTT.

In nucleotides, the CDR3 is TGTGCCAGCAGTCCCGGGGGCAGGGCGCGGAACTGGGACACTGAAGCTTTCTTT. Translation gives CASSPGGRARNWDTEAFF. The chain couples TRBV6-2 or TRBV6-3 to TRBJ1-1; D is possibly TRBD1 (6 bases). The V gene's germline CDR1 is MNHEY and CDR2 SVGEGT. The CDR3 has 18 residues. Deletions cut 5 bases from V and 3 bases from J, with 25 bases between.

In its sample, this clone was seen a few times. CDR3 residues: CASSLAGVAGGRREQFF. The CDR3 DNA follows: TGCGCCAGCAGCTTGGCCGGGGTAGCGGGAGGCCGAAGGGAGCAGTTCTTC. The rearrangement links TRBV5-1 to TRBJ2-1, with 10 bases identical to TRBD2. Germline CDR1 SGHRS, CDR2 YFSETQ. The ends lost 0 bases at V and 10 bases at J; junction bases unmatched: 13. The CDR3 extends over 17 amino acids.

The CDR3 protein is CASSVPTSGSTDTQYF. The CDR3, as DNA: TGCGCCAGCAGCGTCCCGACTAGCGGGAGCACAGATACGCAGTATTTT. The chain joins TRBV5-1 to TRBJ2-3; 10 bases are a match to TRBD2. V trimming: 4 bases; J trimming: 0 bases; junction bases outside the gene matches: 5. Per germline, CDR1 SGHRS and CDR2 YFSETQ. The CDR3 is 16 amino acids.

The chain has TRBV18 and TRBJ2-5, with unresolved D. V was shortened by 1 base and J by 4 bases, with 4 bases between the two germline ends. From germline, CDR1 is KGHSH and CDR2 LQKENI. The CDR3 length is 12 residues. The CDR3 DNA reads TGTGCCAGCTCACCACAGGGAGAGACCCAGTACTTC. This encodes CASSPQGETQYF.

The rearrangement uses TRBV15 and TRBJ2-7; TRBD2 agrees at 8 bases. The J segment lost 2 bases and the V segment lost 8 bases, leaving 11 bases of the junction unmatched. CDR1 is LNHNV, CDR2 YYDKDF, per germline (reference sequence). The CDR3 totals 15 residues. The CDR3 is CATSARTSTTYEQYF. Written as DNA, the CDR3 is TGTGCCACCTCCGCGCGGACTAGCACCACCTACGAGCAGTACTTC.

The chain has TRBV11-1 and TRBJ2-1; D is ambiguous. The length of the CDR3 is 12 residues. With 7 bases removed from V and 7 bases from J, the gap between germline ends came to 11 bases. Looked up from germline, CDR1 is SGHAT and CDR2 is FQDESV (reference sequence). CDR3 DNA: TGTGCCAGCAACCATGGTGGTAATGAGCAGTTCTTC. Encoded protein: CASNHGGNEQFF.